This is a list of T cell receptor beta chains from one sample in a study of T cell responses to AZD1222 COVID-19 vaccine. This table comes from immunoSEQ multiplex PCR, and its TCRdb copy is limited to in-frame clones, with some not included. There are 130,000 or so clones in the sample; about 82% occur only once, and roughly an eighth lies in the top ten. The starting material was peripheral blood, obtained on day 0 of AZD1222 vaccination. Receptors originate from an adult in good health. CDR3s include the opening cysteine and the closing phenylalanine or tryptophan. The D gene is left open where the match is weak. Only part of the rows carry a size: once, few, many, or a class if the clone is expanded.

cdr3_length	v_call	clone_size	d_call	j_call	cdr3_nt	cdr3_aa
15	TRBV7-3	NA	NA	TRBJ2-1	TGTGCCAGCAGCTCCGGGCAGGGGCCTTACAATGAGCAGTTCTTC	CASSSGQGPYNEQFF
14	TRBV7-6	NA	NA	TRBJ1-1	TGTGCCAGCAGCTTCACAGGGACGAACACTGAAGCTTTCTTT	CASSFTGTNTEAFF
14	TRBV10-3	NA	NA	TRBJ2-7	TGTGCCATCAGGTTAGAGCTGGGTTCAGACGAGCAGTACTTC	CAIRLELGSDEQYF
15	TRBV5-4	NA	NA	TRBJ2-5	TGTGCCAGCAGCCCGCGCCGTGGGGCTCAAGAGACCCAGTACTTC	CASSPRRGAQETQYF
15	TRBV6-5	NA	NA	TRBJ1-3	TGTGCCAGCAGCCCGGGACGCGGCTCTGGAAACACCATATATTTT	CASSPGRGSGNTIYF
14	TRBV4-1	NA	TRBD2	TRBJ2-7	TGCGCCAGCAGTTCAGGCGGGGGTCCCCACGAGCAGTACTTC	CASSSGGGPHEQYF
12	TRBV12-3/TRBV12-4	NA	NA	TRBJ1-5	TGTGCCAGCAGTTTCAACAATCAGCCCCAGCATTTT	CASSFNNQPQHF
15	TRBV5-4	NA	NA	TRBJ2-7	TGTGCCAGCAGCGTAGGACAGTGGCGTTCCTACGAGCAGTACTTC	CASSVGQWRSYEQYF
13	TRBV12-3/TRBV12-4	NA	NA	TRBJ1-6	TGTGCCAGCAGTTTAGGGCGTAATTCACCCCTCCACTTT	CASSLGRNSPLHF
14	TRBV18	NA	NA	TRBJ1-1	TGTGCCAGCTCATTGACAGACGAGAACACTGAAGCTTTCTTT	CASSLTDENTEAFF
15	TRBV18	NA	TRBD1	TRBJ1-3	TGTGCCAGCTCACCGCCGGGACAGGGTTCGAACACCATATATTTT	CASSPPGQGSNTIYF
15	TRBV27	NA	NA	TRBJ1-1	TGTGCCAGCAGGGGGGGGACACAAACGAACACTGAAGCTTTCTTT	CASRGGTQTNTEAFF
15	TRBV27	NA	NA	TRBJ2-3	TGTGCCAGCAGTTTATCGGGACGGCACACAGATACGCAGTATTTT	CASSLSGRHTDTQYF
13	TRBV6-5	NA	NA	TRBJ1-2	TGTGCCACTACCCTTGCGGGGGAGGGTGGCTACACCTTC	CATTLAGEGGYTF
15	TRBV19	NA	TRBD1	TRBJ1-5	TGTGCCAGTAGTACCAGGACAGGGTATGGTCAGCCCCAGCATTTT	CASSTRTGYGQPQHF
15	TRBV6-1	NA	NA	TRBJ2-1	TGTGCCAGCAGTGAAGTTGTCCGGGGCTACGTTGAGCAGTTCTTC	CASSEVVRGYVEQFF
13	TRBV2	NA	NA	TRBJ1-2	TGTGCCAGCAGTGAATGGGGGGCTCAGGGCTACACCTTC	CASSEWGAQGYTF
14	TRBV9	few	NA	TRBJ1-1	TGTGCCAGCAGCCCCTCGTGGGTGAGGACTGAAGCTTTCTTT	CASSPSWVRTEAFF
14	TRBV14	NA	TRBD1	TRBJ1-3	TGTGCCAGCAGCCGATTCACAGGGGTGGACACCATATATTTT	CASSRFTGVDTIYF
14	TRBV5-4	NA	NA	TRBJ2-3	TGTGCCAGCAGCTTGTCAGGCCGCTTTGATACGCAGTATTTT	CASSLSGRFDTQYF
12	TRBV6-5	NA	TRBD1	TRBJ1-1	TGTGCCAGCAAACACTCAGGGGGGGAAGCTTTCTTT	CASKHSGGEAFF
13	TRBV28	NA	NA	TRBJ2-7	TGTGCCAGCAGTTATGACAGCTCCTACGAGCAGTACTTC	CASSYDSSYEQYF
15	TRBV3-1/TRBV3-2	NA	TRBD2	TRBJ2-7	TGTGCCAGCAGCCAAGCCGGGACTAGCGTTTCCGAGCAGTACTTC	CASSQAGTSVSEQYF
16	TRBV5-1	NA	NA	TRBJ1-1	TGCGCCAGCAGTTCGAACCCGGGGGGGCCGGGAACTGAAGCTTTCTTT	CASSSNPGGPGTEAFF
15	TRBV7-9	few	NA	TRBJ2-5	TGTGCCAGCAGCTTGAAACGGCTACGCCAAGAGACCCAGTACTTC	CASSLKRLRQETQYF
15	TRBV7-2	NA	NA	TRBJ2-7	TGTGCCAGCAGCTTATATGCCGGGCTCTCCTACGAGCAGTACTTC	CASSLYAGLSYEQYF
13	TRBV29-1	NA	NA	TRBJ2-2	TGCAGCCCTCTGGACAGTTGTACCGGGGAGCTGTTTTTT	CSPLDSCTGELFF
16	TRBV27	NA	NA	TRBJ2-5	TGTGCCAGCAGTTTAACATGGAGGGGGCGCGGGGAGACCCAGTACTTC	CASSLTWRGRGETQYF
13	TRBV5-6	NA	NA	TRBJ1-2	TGTGCCAGCAGCTTGGAAGGGGAAGTTGGTGTAACCTTC	CASSLEGEVGVTF
13	TRBV4-1	NA	TRBD1	TRBJ1-1	TGCGCCAGCAAAGACAGGGGAGGTACTGAAGCTTTCTTT	CASKDRGGTEAFF
15	TRBV7-9	NA	TRBD2	TRBJ2-7	TGTGCCAGCAGCGGGGCTGGCGGGGGATTTTACGAGCAGTACTTC	CASSGAGGGFYEQYF
14	TRBV5-1	NA	NA	TRBJ2-7	TGCGCCAGCAGCTTGGGTGCAGGATCCTACGAGCAGTACTTC	CASSLGAGSYEQYF
15	TRBV5-5	NA	NA	TRBJ1-5	TGTGCCAGCAGCTTAACAGGGATTCGCAATCAGCCCCAGCATTTT	CASSLTGIRNQPQHF
15	TRBV7-8	once	NA	TRBJ1-2	TGTGCCAGCAGCTTAGCCTTCGGGGACACCTATGGCTACACCTTC	CASSLAFGDTYGYTF
14	TRBV2	NA	TRBD1	TRBJ1-3	TGTGCCAGCACCAAGGACAGGGCCGGAAACACCATATATTTT	CASTKDRAGNTIYF
11	TRBV29-1	NA	NA	TRBJ2-1	TGCAGCGGATTCTCCTACAATGAGCAGTTCTTC	CSGFSYNEQFF
15	TRBV4-3	NA	NA	TRBJ2-2	TGCGCCAGCAGCCAAGATGGCCCTCGGCCCGGGGAGCTGTTTTTT	CASSQDGPRPGELFF
17	TRBV5-5	NA	NA	TRBJ2-2	TGTGCCAGCAGCTTGGATTTTAGCGTCTTAAACACCGGGGAGCTGTTTTTT	CASSLDFSVLNTGELFF
12	TRBV7-2	NA	NA	TRBJ2-1	TGTGCCAGCAGCCCGTCTAATCGTGAGCAGTTCTTC	CASSPSNREQFF
15	TRBV5-6	NA	TRBD1	TRBJ1-2	TGTGCCAGCAGCCATTGGGACAGGGTTAACTATGGCTACACCTTC	CASSHWDRVNYGYTF
13	TRBV11-2	NA	NA	TRBJ1-2	TGTGCCAGCAGCGCAGTCGGGTTTTATGGCTACACCTTC	CASSAVGFYGYTF
15	TRBV10-3	NA	TRBD2	TRBJ2-7	TGTGCCATCAGTGACCGCGGGGGTGCAGCGCACGAGCAGTACTTC	CAISDRGGAAHEQYF
16	TRBV10-3	NA	TRBD1	TRBJ1-5	TGTGCCATCAGTGAAGGGGACAGAATCAACGATCAGCCCCAGCATTTT	CAISEGDRINDQPQHF
14	TRBV7-6	NA	TRBD1	TRBJ1-1	TGTGCCAGCAGCTTAAGACAGGGGTTGCCTGAAGCTTTCTTT	CASSLRQGLPEAFF
19	TRBV10-3	NA	TRBD2	TRBJ2-5	TGTGCCATCAGTGAAAATCTAGCGGGAGAGGAAGGTAGTGAAGAGACCCAGTACTTC	CAISENLAGEEGSEETQYF
13	TRBV11-3	NA	NA	TRBJ1-1	TGTGCCAGCAGCTATACTACGAACACTGAAGCTTTCTTT	CASSYTTNTEAFF
16	TRBV5-1	NA	TRBD2	TRBJ2-5	TGCGCCAGCAGCCCGACTAGCGGGGGGCCACGGGAGACCCAGTACTTC	CASSPTSGGPRETQYF
14	TRBV19	NA	NA	TRBJ2-3	TGTGCCAGTAGTATAGTGAGTGGAACAGATACGCAGTATTTT	CASSIVSGTDTQYF
15	TRBV27	NA	NA	TRBJ2-7	TGTGCCAGCAGTTTAAACCCCACTAGCTCCTACGAGCAGTACTTC	CASSLNPTSSYEQYF
15	TRBV27	NA	NA	TRBJ1-4	TGTGCCAGCAGTTTAAGTGCAGTTACTAATGAAAAACTGTTTTTT	CASSLSAVTNEKLFF
13	TRBV6-5	NA	NA	TRBJ1-5	TGTGCCAGCAGGCCGGAAAAGGATCAGCCCCAGCATTTT	CASRPEKDQPQHF
15	TRBV27	NA	NA	TRBJ1-6	TGTGCCAGCAGTTTATACAGGGCCCATAGTTCACCCCTCCACTTT	CASSLYRAHSSPLHF
13	TRBV27	NA	NA	TRBJ1-6	TGTGCCAGCAGTTTCTATTTGGACTCACCCCTCCACTTT	CASSFYLDSPLHF
15	TRBV10-1	NA	NA	TRBJ2-5	TGCGCCAGCAGCAAGTCGGAGGGGGGAGGAGAGACCCAGTACTTC	CASSKSEGGGETQYF
13	TRBV6-5	once	NA	TRBJ2-6	TGTGCCAGCAGCTTGACTGGGGCCAACGTCCTGACTTTC	CASSLTGANVLTF
14	TRBV5-1	NA	NA	TRBJ1-1	TGCGCCAGCACTGGAAACAGGGTTAAGACTGAAGCTTTCTTT	CASTGNRVKTEAFF
15	TRBV4-1	once	NA	TRBJ1-4	TGCGCCAGCAGCCAGGGTCTACCCTCCGGTTCAAAACTGTTTTTT	CASSQGLPSGSKLFF
14	TRBV27	NA	NA	TRBJ1-2	TGTGCCAGCAGTTCGGCCAGGGGCCCTTATGGCTACACCTTC	CASSSARGPYGYTF
16	TRBV18	NA	NA	TRBJ1-3	TGTGCCAGCTCACCCTCCCCATGGAGTGGAGGAAACACCATATATTTT	CASSPSPWSGGNTIYF